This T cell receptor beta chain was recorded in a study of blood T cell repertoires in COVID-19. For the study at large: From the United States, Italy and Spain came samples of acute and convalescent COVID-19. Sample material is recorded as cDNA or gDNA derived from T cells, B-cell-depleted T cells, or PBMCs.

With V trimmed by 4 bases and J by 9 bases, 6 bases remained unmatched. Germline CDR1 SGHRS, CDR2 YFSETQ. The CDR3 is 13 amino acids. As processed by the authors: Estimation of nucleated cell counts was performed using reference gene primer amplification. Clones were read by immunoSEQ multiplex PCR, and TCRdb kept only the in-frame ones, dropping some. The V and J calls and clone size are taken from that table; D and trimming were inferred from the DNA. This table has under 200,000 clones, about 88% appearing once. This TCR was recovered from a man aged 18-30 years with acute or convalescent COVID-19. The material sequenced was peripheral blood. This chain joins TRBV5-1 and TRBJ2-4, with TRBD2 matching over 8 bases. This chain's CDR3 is CASSPREGSIQYF. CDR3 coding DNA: TGCGCCAGCAGCCCCCGGGAGGGAAGCATTCAGTACTTC.